This T cell receptor (beta chain) was sequenced during a study of blood T cell repertoires in COVID-19. Study overall: Samples representing acute and convalescent COVID-19 were sourced from the United States, Italy and Spain. Sources were T cells, B-cell-depleted T cells, or PBMCs; the material itself was cDNA or gDNA.

This CDR3 is built from 16 residues. Per germline, CDR1 LGHDT and CDR2 YNNKEL (reference sequence). V was pared by 1 base and J by 8 bases, with 7 bases of the junction left unmatched. As originally analysed: Amplification of reference gene primers was used by the study to estimate nucleated cell counts. Libraries were prepared by immunoSEQ multiplex PCR; TCRdb keeps only in-frame clonotypes and omits some of them. The V and J calls and clone size were taken over from that table, and D and trimming were inferred from the DNA. The sample records approximately 36,000 clones, approximately 90% being singletons.

Specimen: peripheral blood. The sequence was collected from a man in his 60s with acute or convalescent COVID-19. The chain combines TRBV3-1 (or the pseudogene TRBV3-2) with TRBJ1-4; 10 bases are shared with TRBD1. This chain's CDR3 is CASSQGQGTGEEKLFF. CDR3 nucleotides: TGTGCCAGCAGCCAAGGCCAAGGGACAGGGGAGGAAAAACTGTTTTTT.